The subject of this entry is one T cell receptor (beta chain). Its antigen target is currently unknown. No quality values exist for individual bases; no much larger clone is one base distant. The data were taken from a study of blood T cell repertoires in COVID-19 (TCRdb year 2020). Notes on the research overall: Samples covering the acute and convalescent phases of COVID-19 were provided by collaborators in the United States, Italy and Spain. The repertoires were made available in a free public database intended to serve as a resource for research on the immune response to SARS-CoV-2. Sample metadata almost always included a de-identified subject ID, COVID-19 status, age in years and sex. Subjects who had been exposed to COVID-19, were actively infected with it, or had recovered from it provided the deeply sampled blood TCRbeta repertoires that made up the dataset. HLA class I and class II types, where available, came from metadata supplied by the sample provider rather than from assay-based typing. Samples came from the ongoing ImmuneRACE study (first 160 participants) plus 1,254 subjects from 6 global collaborators. The prospective study material was composed of cDNA or gDNA derived from T cells, B-cell-depleted T cells, or PBMCs. The paper's findings and limits, for the study overall: Clinical and demographic metadata were provided uncurated, with the amount varying by source and participant.

TCRbeta CDR3 regions were amplified from genomic DNA using the immunoSEQ Assay, a bias-controlled multiplex PCR. The paper's data handling went like this. Nucleated cell counts per sample were estimated from amplification of reference gene primers within the assay. To quantify the absolute abundance of each unique TCRbeta CDR3 rearrangement, sequence reads were collapsed and filtered. Productive Simpson clonality was computed per sample as the square root of Simpson's diversity index over productive rearrangements. The table comes from immuneACCESS by way of TCRdb, which keeps in-frame sequences with V and J called. Part of the clones is missing from these tables; in studies checked, under half for an unresolved V gene and the rest for unknown reasons. That table furnishes V, J and clone size, whereas the DNA furnished D and trimming. The sample has some 100,000 clones on record, about 80% of them singletons. About 15% of the sample is held by the ten biggest clonotypes.

The collaborating institutions used their own protocols to collect whole blood in K2EDTA tubes. For TCRbeta analysis, collaborator samples were shipped as frozen whole blood, as isolated PBMCs, or as DNA extracted from either sample type. The TCR was taken from a human donor in a cohort sampled during active COVID-19. The material sequenced was peripheral blood.

The sequenced DNA is TGTGCCAGCAGTTTGGATCAGCGGCCCACCGGGGAGCTGTTTTTT. It translates as CASSLDQRPTGELFF. The V and J segments used are TRBV28 and TRBJ2-2; matching of 5 bases hints at TRBD2 as the D gene. Based on the germline V gene, the CDR1 and CDR2 sequences are MDHEN and SYDVKM. Including cysteine and phenylalanine, the CDR3 has 15 amino acids. CDR3 DNA only is kept here, 45 bases in frame from base 1. The V end loses 3 bases and the J end loses 4 bases, and a stretch of 12 bases separates them.